One and the same sample provided the 8 T cell receptor beta chains below, sequenced in a study of T-cell reconstitution after alpha-beta-depleted transplantation in children. TCRbeta library preparation incorporated unique molecular identifiers. TCRdb redid the calling of the PCR reads with MiXCR, one entry per CDR3 protein. The sample consists of about 590,000 distinct CDR3 sequences, 10% to 15% of them appearing once. Sequencing was performed on PBMCs, mostly from graft donor cells, taken 360 days after TCRalphabeta/CD19-depleted stem cell transplant. These receptors came from a male patient between 5 and 17 years old who had a stem cell transplant for acute myeloid leukemia, so the T cells may come from the graft donor.

The gene calls are TRBV20-1 and TRBJ2-3; 10 nucleotides line up with TRBD2. CDR1 and CDR2 from the germline V gene are DFQATT and SNEGSKA (reference sequence). The CDR3 runs 16 residues. J was trimmed by 2 bases and V by 2 bases; bases with no gene match: 7. Here the CDR3 DNA reads TGCAGTGCTAGAAGAATACTAGCGGGACCCACAGATACGCAGTATTTT. Its translation is CSARRILAGPTDTQYF.

The J gene is TRBJ2-7, the V gene TRBV21-1. TRBV21-1 is an annotated pseudogene. The CDR3 spans 16 residues. CDR3 protein: CASSKVSGPYPYEQYF. The CDR3 bases are TGTGCCAGCAGCAAAGTTTCAGGACCATACCCCTACGAGCAGTACTTC.

This clonotype was counted a few times. J is TRBJ2-1 and V is TRBV25-1, with D perhaps matching TRBD2 (6 bases). The V and J ends lost 3 bases and 4 bases respectively, with 16 bases between them. CDR1 and CDR2 (germline): MGHDK, SYGVNS. The CDR3 runs to 16 residues. In DNA, the CDR3 is TGTGCCAGCAGTGACACCGGGACTCGAAGGTACAATGAGCAGTTCTTC. Its protein product is CASSDTGTRRYNEQFF.

This clonotype has just a few counts. The chain has TRBV24-1 and TRBJ2-7; 7 nucleotides match TRBD1. CDR1 and CDR2 (germline): KGHDR, SFDVKD. This CDR3 is 15 amino acids long. Germline trimming cut 4 bases from V and 1 base from J; bases unmatched to any gene: 6. The CDR3 coding sequence is TGTGCCACCAGTGACCCCGGGACAGAGTCCTACGAGCAGTACTTC. Amino acid sequence: CATSDPGTESYEQYF.

The genes are TRBV28 and TRBJ2-3; 7 bases match TRBD2. CDR3 length equals 15 residues. V was pared by 1 base and J by 3 bases, with 4 bases of the junction left unmatched. Germline V gene sequence: CDR1 MDHEN, CDR2 SYDVKM. CDR3 region: CASSLSAGVTDTQYF. The CDR3 DNA is TGTGCCAGCAGTTTATCGGCGGGAGTTACAGATACGCAGTATTTT.

The rearrangement links TRBV6-1 to TRBJ2-5, with D possibly called TRBD1 or TRBD2 (5 bases each). The V end was cut by 6 bases, the J end by 7 bases, with 12 bases between. Looked up from germline, CDR1 is MNHNS and CDR2 is SASEGT. The CDR3 extends over 12 amino acids. The CDR3 DNA follows: TGTGCCAGCAGGGAGACAGAGGGGACCCAGTACTTC. Translation: CASRETEGTQYF.

The chain is built from TRBV20-1 and TRBJ2-3; tentatively, D is TRBD1 (6 bases). This CDR3 region has 14 residues. Looked up from germline, CDR1 is DFQATT and CDR2 is SNEGSKA (reference sequence). Trimming removed 2 bases from V and 4 bases from J, with 13 bases in between. CDR3 in amino acids: CSARISGVADTQYF. In nucleotides, the CDR3 is TGCAGTGCTAGAATCTCAGGGGTGGCAGATACGCAGTATTTT.

This chain links TRBV5-1 with TRBJ2-7; TRBD2 aligns across 7 bases. Germline CDR1 and CDR2: SGHRS and YFSETQ. With 6 bases clipped from V and 2 bases from J, the junction kept 8 bases outside the gene matches. The CDR3 length is 14 residues. The CDR3 DNA reads TGCGCCAGCACCCCCGGGAGGCCCACCTACGAGCAGTACTTC. This gives the protein CASTPGRPTYEQYF.